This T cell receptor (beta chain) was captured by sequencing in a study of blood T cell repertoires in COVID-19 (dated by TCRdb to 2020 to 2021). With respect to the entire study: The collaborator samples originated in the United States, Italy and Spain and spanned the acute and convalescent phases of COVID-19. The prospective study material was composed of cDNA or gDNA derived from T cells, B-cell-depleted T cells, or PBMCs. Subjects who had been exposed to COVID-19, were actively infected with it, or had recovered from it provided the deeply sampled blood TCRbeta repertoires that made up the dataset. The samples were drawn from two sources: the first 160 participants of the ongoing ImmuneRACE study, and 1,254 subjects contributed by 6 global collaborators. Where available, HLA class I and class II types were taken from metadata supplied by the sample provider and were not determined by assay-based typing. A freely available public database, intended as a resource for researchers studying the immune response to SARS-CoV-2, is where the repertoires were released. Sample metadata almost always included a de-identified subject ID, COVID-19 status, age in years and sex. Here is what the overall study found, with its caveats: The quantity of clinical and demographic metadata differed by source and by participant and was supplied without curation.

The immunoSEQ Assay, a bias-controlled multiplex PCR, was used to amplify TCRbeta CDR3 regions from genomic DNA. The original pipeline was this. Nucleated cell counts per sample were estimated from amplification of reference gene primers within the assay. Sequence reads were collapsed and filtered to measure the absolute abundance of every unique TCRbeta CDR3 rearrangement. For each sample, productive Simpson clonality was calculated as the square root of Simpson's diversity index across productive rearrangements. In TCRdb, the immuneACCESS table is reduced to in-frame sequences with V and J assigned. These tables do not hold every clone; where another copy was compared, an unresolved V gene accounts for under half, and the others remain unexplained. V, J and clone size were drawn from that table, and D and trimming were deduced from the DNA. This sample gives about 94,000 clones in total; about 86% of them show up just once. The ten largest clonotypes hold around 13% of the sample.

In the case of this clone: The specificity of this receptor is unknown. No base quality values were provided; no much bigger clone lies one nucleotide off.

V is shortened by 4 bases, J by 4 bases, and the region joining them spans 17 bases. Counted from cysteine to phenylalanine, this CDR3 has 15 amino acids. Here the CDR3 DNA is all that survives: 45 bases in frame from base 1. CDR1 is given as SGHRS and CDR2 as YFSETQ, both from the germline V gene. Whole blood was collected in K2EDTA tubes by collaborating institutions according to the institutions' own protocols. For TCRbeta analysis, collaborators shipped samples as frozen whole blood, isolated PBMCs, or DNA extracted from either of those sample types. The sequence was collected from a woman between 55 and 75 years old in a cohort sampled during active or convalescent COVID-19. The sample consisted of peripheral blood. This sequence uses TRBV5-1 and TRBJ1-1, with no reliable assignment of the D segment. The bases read TGCGCCAGCAGCCCCAAGGAGGGAGTGGGCACTGAAGCTTTCTTT. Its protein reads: CASSPKEGVGTEAFF. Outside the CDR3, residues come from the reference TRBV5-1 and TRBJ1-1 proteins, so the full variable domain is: KAGVTQTPRYLIKTRGQQVTLSCSPISGHRSVSWYQQTPGQGLQFLFEYFSETQRNKGNFPGRFSGRQFSNSRSEMNVSTLELGDSALYLCASSPKEGVGTEAFFGQGTRLTVV.